These 2 T cell receptor beta chains originate from one sample sequenced in a study of early T cells in non-severe SARS-CoV-2 infection. TCRdb itself ran the 5' RACE reads through MiXCR, one entry per CDR3 protein. The sample lists almost 30,000 distinct CDR3 sequences; about 4.8% were seen once. The specimen sequenced was whole blood. The source of these receptors is an adult who was a healthcare worker with PCR-confirmed SARS-CoV-2 infection or an uninfected control (not recorded which).

In its sample, this clonotype was seen many times. J is TRBJ2-1 and V is TRBV7-9; D unresolved. Trimming removed 1 base at V and 7 bases at J, with 11 bases between. The CDR3 runs to 14 residues. CDR1 is SEHNR and CDR2 is FQNEAQ in the germline V gene (reference sequence). CDR3 in DNA: TGTGCCAGCAGCTTAGAAAGTTGGGATAATGAGCAGTTCTTC. Encoded protein: CASSLESWDNEQFF.

This clonotype was counted at least ten times. V and J are TRBV6-5 and TRBJ1-6; D might be TRBD1 (6 bases). The V gene's germline CDR1 is MNHEY and CDR2 SVGAGI. The CDR3 covers 17 residues. With 0 bases removed from V and 7 bases from J, the gap between germline ends came to 16 bases. The CDR3 sequence is CASSYSLGGSPNSPLHF. CDR3 sequence (DNA): TGTGCCAGCAGTTACTCGTTAGGGGGAAGCCCCAATTCACCCCTCCACTTT.